This entry is about one T cell receptor (beta chain). The data stem from a study of blood T cells in healthy people across ages. Primed by a sample-barcoded 5' primer and a J-beta primer mix, a second PCR proceeded for roughly 6 to 12 cycles. Tagging of each cDNA molecule was performed by a template-switch adaptor with 12 random nucleotides. A single record per CDR3 protein comes from TCRdb applying MiXCR to the 5' RACE reads. This repertoire shows 450,000 to 650,000 distinct CDR3 sequences, less than 25% found once; its top ten account for 8.7%. The CDR3 length is 12 residues. The V gene's germline CDR1 is SQVTM and CDR2 ANQGSEA. The same sample was also used in a study of T cells of mothers and their children. As that study records: The study sampled three healthy Caucasian mothers and their six children.

The chain joins TRBV29-1 to TRBJ2-2; D may be TRBD1 or TRBD2 (6 bases each). Sequencing was carried out using blood. The receptor was isolated from a boy between 10 and 17 years old in good health. The CDR3 nucleotides are TGCAGTGGGGGGCAATACTCCGGGGAGCTGTTTTTT. Amino acid sequence: CSGGQYSGELFF.